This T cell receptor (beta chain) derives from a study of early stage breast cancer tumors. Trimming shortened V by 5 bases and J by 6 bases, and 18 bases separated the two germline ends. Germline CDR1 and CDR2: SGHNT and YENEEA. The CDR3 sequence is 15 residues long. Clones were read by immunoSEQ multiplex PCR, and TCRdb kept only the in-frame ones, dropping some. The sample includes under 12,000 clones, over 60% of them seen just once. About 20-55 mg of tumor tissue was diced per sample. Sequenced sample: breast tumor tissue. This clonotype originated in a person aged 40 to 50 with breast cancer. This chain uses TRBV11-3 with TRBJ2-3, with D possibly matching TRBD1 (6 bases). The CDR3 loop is CASSAPGTFTDTQYF. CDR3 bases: TGTGCCAGCAGCGCGCCCGGGACATTTACGGATACGCAGTATTTT.